A single sample gave rise to the 7 T cell receptor beta chains below, sequenced in a study of OX40 agonist ivuxolimab in advanced cancers. Produced via immunoSEQ multiplex PCR; TCRdb's table is partial and in-frame only. The data contain some 90,000 clones, around 87% of them seen just once; the ten biggest clones take up about 4%. The starting material was CD4+ or CD8+ T cells sorted from blood, obtained in a trial of the OX40 agonist ivuxolimab. These receptors all stem from an adult with an advanced solid tumor such as melanoma, head and neck, liver or kidney cancer.

The V call is TRBV19, the J call TRBJ2-1; no definite D call. Germline-derived CDR1 and CDR2 are LNHDA and SQIVND (reference sequence). This CDR3 contains 13 residues. With 8 bases removed from V and 9 bases from J, the gap between germline ends came to 17 bases. CDR3 DNA: TGTGCCAGTGCCCTGGGCCGACGCGGTGAGCAGTTCTTC. This codes for CASALGRRGEQFF. The whole variable domain, remainder taken from reference TRBV19 and TRBJ2-1, is DGGITQSPKYLFRKEGQNVTLSCEQNLNHDAMYWYRQDPGQGLRLIYYSQIVNDFQKGDIAEGYSVSREKKESFPLTVTSAQKNPTAFYLCASALGRRGEQFFGPGTRLTVL.

This chain joins TRBV10-2 and TRBJ2-1; 8 nucleotides agree with TRBD2. The trim removed 0 bases at V and 3 bases at J, leaving 7 bases unmatched. The CDR3 is 17 amino acids. CDR1 WSHSY and CDR2 SAAADI come from the germline V gene. The CDR3 DNA is TGCGCCAGCAGTGAGTCTCTAGCGGGCTCCTTCTACAATGAGCAGTTCTTC. Translation gives CASSESLAGSFYNEQFF.

The chain links TRBV30 to TRBJ1-4; D gene ambiguous. The CDR3 runs to 13 residues. Between the trimmed V and J ends, which lost 4 bases and 5 bases, there was a span of 11 bases. Looked up from germline, CDR1 is GTSNPN and CDR2 is SVGIG (reference sequence). For the CDR3, the DNA is TGTGCCTGGATTGGCGGATCGAATGAAAAACTGTTTTTT. As protein: CAWIGGSNEKLFF.

The V and J genes are TRBV6-1 and TRBJ2-2; D not certain. V was clipped by 2 bases and J by 3 bases, with 10 bases between them. The CDR3 runs 15 residues. Germline V CDR1 and CDR2: MNHNS, SASEGT. CDR3 nucleotide sequence: TGTGCCAGCAGTGAAAGAAGGGTAGACACCGGGGAGCTGTTTTTT. Encoded protein: CASSERRVDTGELFF.

This clone has at least ten counts. The J gene is TRBJ2-5, the V gene TRBV4-1; D is unresolved. V was pared by 1 base and J by 5 bases, with 14 bases between. Germline lookup yields CDR1 MGHRA and CDR2 YSYEKL. There are 15 residues in the CDR3. The DNA for the CDR3 is TGCGCCAGCAGCCAAGTTGACACCGCGGCGGAGACCCAGTACTTC. Translation gives CASSQVDTAAETQYF.

The chain carries TRBV2 and TRBJ2-1, with D perhaps TRBD1 (6 bases). The CDR3 runs 14 residues. With 10 bases removed from V and 3 bases from J, the gap between germline ends came to 16 bases. The germline gives CDR1 SNHLY, CDR2 FYNNEI. As DNA, the CDR3 is TGTGCCACACCTAGGGGGATAGACTACAATGAGCAGTTCTTC. Its protein is CATPRGIDYNEQFF.

The rearrangement uses TRBV29-1 and TRBJ2-7; no definite D call. Germline V CDR1 and CDR2: SQVTM, ANQGSEA. Trimming pared 4 bases from V and 3 bases from J, leaving 4 bases between. The CDR3 is made up of 10 amino acids. The CDR3 spells CSVADYEQYF. CDR3 coding DNA: TGCAGCGTTGCCGACTACGAGCAGTACTTC.